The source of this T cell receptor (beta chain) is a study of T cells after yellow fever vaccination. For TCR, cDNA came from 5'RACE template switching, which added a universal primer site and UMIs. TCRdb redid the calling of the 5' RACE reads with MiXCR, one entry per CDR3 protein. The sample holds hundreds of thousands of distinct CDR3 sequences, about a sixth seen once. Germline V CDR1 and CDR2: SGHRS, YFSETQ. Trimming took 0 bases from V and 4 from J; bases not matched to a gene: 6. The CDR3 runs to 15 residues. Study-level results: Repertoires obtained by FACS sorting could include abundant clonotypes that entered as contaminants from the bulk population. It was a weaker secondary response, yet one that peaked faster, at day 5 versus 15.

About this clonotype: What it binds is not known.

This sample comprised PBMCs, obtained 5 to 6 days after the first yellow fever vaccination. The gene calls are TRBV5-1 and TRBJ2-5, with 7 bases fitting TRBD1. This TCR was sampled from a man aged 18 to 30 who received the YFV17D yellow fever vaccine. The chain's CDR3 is CASSLGQGPGETQYF. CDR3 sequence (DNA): TGCGCCAGCAGCTTGGGACAGGGTCCGGGAGAGACCCAGTACTTC.